This T cell receptor beta chain derives from a study of cytomegalovirus exposure and HLA in healthy donors. Study summary: As released early, the data held roughly 85 million unique TCRs from HLA-typed donors. General study points: A link between a missense DCLRE1C variant and TCR beta V- and J-gene trimming emerged from a later analysis. Specificity for CMV antigens was confirmed in vitro for a few of the CMV-associated chains. There were 150 to 200 TCR beta chains listed as cytomegalovirus-associated.

Use of 60 Vbeta and 13 Jbeta primers characterized the PCR. Using immunoSEQ multiplex PCR, the repertoire was profiled, and TCRdb retains in-frame clones only, with some absent. Across approximately 70,000 clones, the top ten clones capture over 1.5% of the sample. Regarding this clone: Its antigen is currently unknown.

Germline V gene lookup returns CDR1 ENHRY and CDR2 SYGVKD. This CDR3 comprises 15 residues. V was cut by 0 bases and J by 4 bases, with 9 bases left in between. The specimen was PBMCs. The clonotype originates from a woman aged 25 to 45 in good health and CMV-seronegative. The chain links TRBV10-3 to TRBJ2-2; the D is unclear. CDR3 amino acids: CAISESPGGTGELFF. The CDR3 DNA follows: TGTGCCATCAGTGAGTCGCCGGGTGGCACCGGGGAGCTGTTTTTT.